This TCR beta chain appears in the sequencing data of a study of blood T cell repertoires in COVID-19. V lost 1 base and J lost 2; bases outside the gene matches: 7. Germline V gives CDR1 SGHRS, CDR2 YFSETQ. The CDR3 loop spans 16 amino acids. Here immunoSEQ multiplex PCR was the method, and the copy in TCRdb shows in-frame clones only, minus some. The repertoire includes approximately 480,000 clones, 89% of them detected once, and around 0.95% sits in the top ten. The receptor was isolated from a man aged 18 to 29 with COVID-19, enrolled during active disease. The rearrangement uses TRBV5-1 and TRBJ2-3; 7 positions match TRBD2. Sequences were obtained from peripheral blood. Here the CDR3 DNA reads TGCGCCAGCAGCTTGTGGGGCGGGAGCACCACAGATACGCAGTATTTT. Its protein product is CASSLWGGSTTDTQYF.